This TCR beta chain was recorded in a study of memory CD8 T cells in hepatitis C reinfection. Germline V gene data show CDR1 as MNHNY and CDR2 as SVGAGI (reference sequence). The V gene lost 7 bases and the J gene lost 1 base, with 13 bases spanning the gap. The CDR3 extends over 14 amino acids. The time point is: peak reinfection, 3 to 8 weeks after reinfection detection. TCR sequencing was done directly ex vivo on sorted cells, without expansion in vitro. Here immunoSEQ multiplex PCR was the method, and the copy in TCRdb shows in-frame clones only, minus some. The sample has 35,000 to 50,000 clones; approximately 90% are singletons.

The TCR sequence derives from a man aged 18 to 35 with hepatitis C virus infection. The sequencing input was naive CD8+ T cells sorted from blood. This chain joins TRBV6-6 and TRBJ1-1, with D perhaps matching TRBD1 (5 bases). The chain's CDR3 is CASTVGGWNTEAFF. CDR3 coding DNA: TGTGCCAGCACGGTGGGGGGTTGGAACACTGAAGCTTTCTTT.